This TCR beta chain was profiled in a study of blood T cells in healthy people across ages (dated by TCRdb to the mid-2010s). A note on the overall study: In model experiments, template switching captured roughly one uniquely barcoded TCR beta cDNA molecule for every two T cells. Donors of different ages were randomly distributed across sequencing lanes to avoid experimental bias. The study analyzed two additional independent replicas of 1 million unique cDNA reads from the same blood draw for two donors, one aged 18 to 30 and one aged 80 or older. Donors were grouped into four age groups: young (average 16 years), middle-aged (about 40), aged (over 55) and long-lived (approximately 82). Age-related changes in TCR beta repertoire diversity were measured in the study by deep sequencing normalized with unique cDNA molecular identifiers. Broader findings and caveats from the paper: Observed TCR beta diversity per million T cells fell roughly linearly with age, and a significant reduction was already apparent by age about 36. Because the CMV infection status of the donors was unknown, age-related changes in expanded clonotypes may potentially have been confounded. Estimates of total diversity from one million sequenced T cells were regarded as lower bounds and underestimates. Observed TCR beta diversity correlated strongly with the percentage of naive T cells measured by flow cytometry. Since profiling was done on bulk unsorted PBMCs, naive and antigen-experienced compartments could not be conclusively compared. Compared with the aged group, the long-lived group had more naive CD4+ T cells, fewer expanded clones and increased TCR diversity, suggesting age selection.

Donors were under 40 systemically healthy Caucasian individuals from Russia aged roughly 6 to 90 years. Each donor gave roughly 11 milliliters of peripheral blood, drawn into EDTA-treated Vacutainer tubes. Ficoll-Paque density-gradient centrifugation was used to isolate PBMCs, with at least 6.5 million obtained per sample. Total RNA was extracted from PBMCs with Trizol reagent, with at least 5.5 micrograms obtained per sample. For every donor, an aliquot of PBMCs went through flow cytometry to measure the percentages of naive CD45RAhigh/CD27high T cells. V trim: 0 bases; J trim: 0 bases; unmatched bases: 7. Including cysteine and phenylalanine, the CDR3 has 20 amino acids. The sequence is cut down to CDR3 DNA, 60 bases in frame from base 1. The germline V gene gives CDR1 as ENHRY and CDR2 as SYGVKD. Libraries were made using 5' RACE. A second PCR of about 6 to 11 cycles was performed with a sample-barcoded 5' primer and a J-beta primer mix. Each TCR beta cDNA molecule received a unique molecular identifier from a template-switch 5' adaptor carrying 12 random nucleotides. At least 3 million CDR3-containing paired-end reads were obtained from each sample. First-strand cDNA was synthesized from all RNA with the Mint cDNA synthesis kit, primed by a TRBC-specific oligonucleotide. All cDNA was treated with uracil-DNA glycosylase and then went through a first 18-cycle PCR with the universal primers M1SS and BC2_uni_R. Under the source paper's analysis protocol: For normalization, 1 million high-quality reads, each with a distinct molecular identifier, were randomly selected from each sample. Instead of being binned into consensus sequences, reads that shared molecular identifiers were thrown out. MiTCR, run with a Q25 quality threshold and the strictest error-elimination algorithm, handled CDR3 identification, clonotype clustering and error correction. A nonparametric unseen species model with Euler transformation was used to estimate a lower bound on total TCR beta diversity. TCRdb took the public reads, trimmed them with fastp at Q25, ran MiXCR for clone calling and kept in-frame beta chains. Records with the same CDR3 protein are collapsed into one entry carrying the most frequent genes and DNA. The V and J calls shown here were made by TCRdb, not taken from the authors' results. For this sample the table gives 1.5 million to 2 million distinct CDR3 sequences, of which about two fifths were detected only once. Of the sample, about 21% is held by the ten largest clones.

This clonotype was recorded a few times. It lacks a known antigen. One base away there is no much larger clone; base qualities are not given. This receptor was obtained from a human donor in good health. The sequence joins TRBV10-3 to TRBJ2-1; 14 of the junction bases match TRBD2. The specimen sequenced was blood. The nucleotide sequence reads TGTGCCATCAGTGAGTCGGGTGGACTAGCGGGGGGTTCCTCCTACAATGAGCAGTTCTTC. It is translated as CAISESGGLAGGSSYNEQFF.